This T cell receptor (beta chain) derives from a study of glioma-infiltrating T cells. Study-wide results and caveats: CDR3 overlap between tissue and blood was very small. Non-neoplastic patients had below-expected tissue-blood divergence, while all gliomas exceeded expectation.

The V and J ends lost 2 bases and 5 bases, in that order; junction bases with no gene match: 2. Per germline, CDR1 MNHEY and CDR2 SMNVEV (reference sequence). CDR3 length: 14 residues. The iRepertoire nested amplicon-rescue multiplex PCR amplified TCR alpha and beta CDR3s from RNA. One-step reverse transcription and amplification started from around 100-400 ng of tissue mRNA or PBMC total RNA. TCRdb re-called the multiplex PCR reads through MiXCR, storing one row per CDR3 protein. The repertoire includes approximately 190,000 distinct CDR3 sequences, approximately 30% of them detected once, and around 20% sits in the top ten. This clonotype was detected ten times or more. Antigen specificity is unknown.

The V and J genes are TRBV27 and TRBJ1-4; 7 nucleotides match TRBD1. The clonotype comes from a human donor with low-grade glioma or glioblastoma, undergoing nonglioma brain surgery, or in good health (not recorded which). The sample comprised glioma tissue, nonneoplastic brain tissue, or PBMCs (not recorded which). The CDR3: CASSLQGGNEKLFF. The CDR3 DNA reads TGTGCCAGCAGTTTACAGGGGGGGAATGAAAAACTGTTTTTT.